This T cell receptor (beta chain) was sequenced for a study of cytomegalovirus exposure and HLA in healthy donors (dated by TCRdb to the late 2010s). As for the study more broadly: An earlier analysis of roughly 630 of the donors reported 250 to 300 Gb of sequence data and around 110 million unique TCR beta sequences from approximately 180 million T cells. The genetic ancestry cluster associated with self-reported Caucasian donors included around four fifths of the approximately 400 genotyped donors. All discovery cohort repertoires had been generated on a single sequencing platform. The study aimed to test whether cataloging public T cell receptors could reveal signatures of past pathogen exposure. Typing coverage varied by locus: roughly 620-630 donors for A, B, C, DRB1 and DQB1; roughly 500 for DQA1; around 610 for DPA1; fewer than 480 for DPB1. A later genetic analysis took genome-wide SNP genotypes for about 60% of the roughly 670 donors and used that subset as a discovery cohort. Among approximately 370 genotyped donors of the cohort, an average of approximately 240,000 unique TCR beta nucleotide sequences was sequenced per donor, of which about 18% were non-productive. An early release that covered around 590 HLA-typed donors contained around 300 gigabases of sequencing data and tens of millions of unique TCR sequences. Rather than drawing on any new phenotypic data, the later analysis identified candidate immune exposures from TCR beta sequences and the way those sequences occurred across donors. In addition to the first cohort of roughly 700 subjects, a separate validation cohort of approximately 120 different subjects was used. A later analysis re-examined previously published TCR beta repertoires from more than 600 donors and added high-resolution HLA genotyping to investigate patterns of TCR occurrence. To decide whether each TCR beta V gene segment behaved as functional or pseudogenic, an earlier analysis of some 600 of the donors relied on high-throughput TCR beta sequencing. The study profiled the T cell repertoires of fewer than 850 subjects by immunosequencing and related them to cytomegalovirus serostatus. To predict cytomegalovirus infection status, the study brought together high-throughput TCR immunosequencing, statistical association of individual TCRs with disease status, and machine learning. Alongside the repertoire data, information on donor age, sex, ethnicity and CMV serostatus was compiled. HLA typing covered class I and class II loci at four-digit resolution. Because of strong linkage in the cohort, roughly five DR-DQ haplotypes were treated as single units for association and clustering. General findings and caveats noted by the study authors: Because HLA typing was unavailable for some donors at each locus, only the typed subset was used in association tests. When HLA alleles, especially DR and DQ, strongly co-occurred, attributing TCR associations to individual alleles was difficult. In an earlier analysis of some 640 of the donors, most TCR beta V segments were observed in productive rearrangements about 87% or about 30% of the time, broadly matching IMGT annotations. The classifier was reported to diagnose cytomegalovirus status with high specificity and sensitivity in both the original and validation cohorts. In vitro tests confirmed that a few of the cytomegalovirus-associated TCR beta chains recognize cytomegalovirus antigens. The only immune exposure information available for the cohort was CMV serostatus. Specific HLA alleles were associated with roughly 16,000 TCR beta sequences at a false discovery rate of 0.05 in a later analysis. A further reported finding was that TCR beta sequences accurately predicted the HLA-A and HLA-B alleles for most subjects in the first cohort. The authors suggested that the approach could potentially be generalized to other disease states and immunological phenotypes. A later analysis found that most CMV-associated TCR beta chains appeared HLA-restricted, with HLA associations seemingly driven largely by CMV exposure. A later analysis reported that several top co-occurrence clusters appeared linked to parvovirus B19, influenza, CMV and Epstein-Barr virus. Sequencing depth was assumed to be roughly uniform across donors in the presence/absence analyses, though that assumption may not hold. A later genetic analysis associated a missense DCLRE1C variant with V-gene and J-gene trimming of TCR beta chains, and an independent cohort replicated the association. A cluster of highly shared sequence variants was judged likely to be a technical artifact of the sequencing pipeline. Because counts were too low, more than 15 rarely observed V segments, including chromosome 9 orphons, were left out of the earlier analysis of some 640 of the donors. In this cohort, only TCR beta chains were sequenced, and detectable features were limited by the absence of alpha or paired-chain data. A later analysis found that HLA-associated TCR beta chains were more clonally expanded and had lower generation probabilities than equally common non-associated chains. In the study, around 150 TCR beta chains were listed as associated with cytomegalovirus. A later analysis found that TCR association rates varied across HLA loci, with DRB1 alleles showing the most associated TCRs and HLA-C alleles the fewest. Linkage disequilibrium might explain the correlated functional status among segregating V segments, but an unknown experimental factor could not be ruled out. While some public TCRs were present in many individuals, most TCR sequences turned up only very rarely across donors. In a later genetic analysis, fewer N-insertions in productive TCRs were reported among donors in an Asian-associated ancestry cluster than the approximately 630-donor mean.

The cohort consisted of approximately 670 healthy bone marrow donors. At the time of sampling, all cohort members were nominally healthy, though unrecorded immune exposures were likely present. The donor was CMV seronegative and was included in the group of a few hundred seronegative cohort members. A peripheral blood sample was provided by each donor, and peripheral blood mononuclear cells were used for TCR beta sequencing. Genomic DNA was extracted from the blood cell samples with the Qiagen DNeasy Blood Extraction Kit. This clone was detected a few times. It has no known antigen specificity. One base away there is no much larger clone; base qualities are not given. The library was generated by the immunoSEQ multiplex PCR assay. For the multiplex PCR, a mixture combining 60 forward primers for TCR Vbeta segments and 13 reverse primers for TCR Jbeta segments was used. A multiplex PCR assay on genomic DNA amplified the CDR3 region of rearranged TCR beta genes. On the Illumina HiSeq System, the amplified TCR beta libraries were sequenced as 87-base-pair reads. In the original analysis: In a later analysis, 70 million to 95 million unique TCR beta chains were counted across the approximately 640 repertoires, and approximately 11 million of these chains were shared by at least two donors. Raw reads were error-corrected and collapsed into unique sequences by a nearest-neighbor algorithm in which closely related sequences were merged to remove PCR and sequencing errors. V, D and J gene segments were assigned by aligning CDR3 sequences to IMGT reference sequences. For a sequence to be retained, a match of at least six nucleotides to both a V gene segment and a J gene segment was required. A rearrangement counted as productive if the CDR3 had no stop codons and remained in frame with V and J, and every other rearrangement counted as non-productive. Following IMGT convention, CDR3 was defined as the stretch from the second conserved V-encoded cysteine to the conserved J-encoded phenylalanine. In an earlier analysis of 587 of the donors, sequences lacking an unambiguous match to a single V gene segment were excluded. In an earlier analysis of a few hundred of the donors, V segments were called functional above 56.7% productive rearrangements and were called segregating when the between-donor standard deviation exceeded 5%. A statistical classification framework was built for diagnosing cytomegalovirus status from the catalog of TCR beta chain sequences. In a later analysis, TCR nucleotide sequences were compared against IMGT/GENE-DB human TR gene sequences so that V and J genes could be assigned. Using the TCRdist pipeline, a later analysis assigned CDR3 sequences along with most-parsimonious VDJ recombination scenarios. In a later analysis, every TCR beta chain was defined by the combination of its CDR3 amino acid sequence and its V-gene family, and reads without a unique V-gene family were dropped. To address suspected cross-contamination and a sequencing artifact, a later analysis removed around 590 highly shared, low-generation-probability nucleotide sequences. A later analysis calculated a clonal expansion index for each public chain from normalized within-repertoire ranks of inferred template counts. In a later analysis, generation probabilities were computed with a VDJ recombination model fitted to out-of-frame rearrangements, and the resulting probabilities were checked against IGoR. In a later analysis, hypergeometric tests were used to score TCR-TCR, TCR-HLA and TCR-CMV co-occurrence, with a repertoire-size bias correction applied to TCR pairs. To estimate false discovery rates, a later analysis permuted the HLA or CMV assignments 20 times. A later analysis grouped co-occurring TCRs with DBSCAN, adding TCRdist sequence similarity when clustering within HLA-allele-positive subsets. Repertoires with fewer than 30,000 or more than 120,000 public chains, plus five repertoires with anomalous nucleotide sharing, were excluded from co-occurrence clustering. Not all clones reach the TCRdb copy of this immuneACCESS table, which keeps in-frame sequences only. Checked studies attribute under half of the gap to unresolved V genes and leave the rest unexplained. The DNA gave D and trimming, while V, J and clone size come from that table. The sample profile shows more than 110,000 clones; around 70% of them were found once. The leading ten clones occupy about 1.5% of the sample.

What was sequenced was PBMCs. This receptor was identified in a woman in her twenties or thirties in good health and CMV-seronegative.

In nucleotides, the sequence is TGTGCCAGCAGCCAAGAAGCAGGTGCGGGGGCCCTCAGGTACAATGAGCAGTTCTTC. This is translated as CASSQEAGAGALRYNEQFF. The chain employs TRBV4-2 and TRBJ2-1; the D gene is possibly TRBD2, with 7 bases matching. V and J are truncated by 0 bases and 4 bases respectively, leaving an intervening sequence of 22 bases. There are 19 amino acids in the CDR3, from cysteine to phenylalanine inclusive. Only the CDR3 portion is preserved as DNA: 57 bases, with reading frame beginning at the first base. CDR1 LGHNA and CDR2 YNFKEQ were looked up in the germline V gene.